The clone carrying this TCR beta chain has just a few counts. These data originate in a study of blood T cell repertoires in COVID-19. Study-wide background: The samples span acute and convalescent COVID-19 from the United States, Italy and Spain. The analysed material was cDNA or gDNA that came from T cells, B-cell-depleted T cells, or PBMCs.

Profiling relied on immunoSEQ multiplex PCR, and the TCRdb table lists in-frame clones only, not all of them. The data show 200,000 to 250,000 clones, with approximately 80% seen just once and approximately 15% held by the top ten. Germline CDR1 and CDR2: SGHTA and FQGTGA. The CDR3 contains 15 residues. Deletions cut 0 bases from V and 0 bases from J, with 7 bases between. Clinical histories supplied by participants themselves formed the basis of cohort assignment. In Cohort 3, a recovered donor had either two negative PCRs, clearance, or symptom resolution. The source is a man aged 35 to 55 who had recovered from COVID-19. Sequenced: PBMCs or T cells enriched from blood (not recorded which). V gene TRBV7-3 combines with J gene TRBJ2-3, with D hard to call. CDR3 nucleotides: TGTGCCAGCAGCTTAACAAGAGATAGCACAGATACGCAGTATTTT. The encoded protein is CASSLTRDSTDTQYF.